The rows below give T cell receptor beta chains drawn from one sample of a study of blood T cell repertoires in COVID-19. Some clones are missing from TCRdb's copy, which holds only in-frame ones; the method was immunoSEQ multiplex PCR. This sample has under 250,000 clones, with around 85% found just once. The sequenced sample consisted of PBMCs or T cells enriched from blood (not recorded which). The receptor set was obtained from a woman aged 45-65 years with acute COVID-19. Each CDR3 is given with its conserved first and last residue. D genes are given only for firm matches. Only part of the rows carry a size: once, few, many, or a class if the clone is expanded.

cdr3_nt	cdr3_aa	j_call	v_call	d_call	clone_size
TGTGCCAGTAGTATATCAGGGTTTCCAAACTATGGCTACACCTTC	CASSISGFPNYGYTF	TRBJ1-2	TRBV19	.	.
TGTGCCAGTAGTCCCTATCAAGGACTAGAAAAGTACTTC	CASSPYQGLEKYF	TRBJ2-7	TRBV19	TRBD2	.
TGCAGCGCCCTAGGACAGAGCACTGAAGCTTTCTTT	CSALGQSTEAFF	TRBJ1-1	TRBV29-1	.	.
TGTGCCAGCAGAACCGGGACAGGGTATAATTCACCCCTCCACTTT	CASRTGTGYNSPLHF	TRBJ1-6	TRBV6-5	TRBD1	.
TGTGCCAGCAGACCGGGACAGGGCCTTCTCTACGAGCAGTACTTC	CASRPGQGLLYEQYF	TRBJ2-7	TRBV6-5	TRBD1	.
TGTGCCACCAGTGATCCCGGGACAGGGGGTGATACGCAGTATTTT	CATSDPGTGGDTQYF	TRBJ2-3	TRBV24-1	TRBD1	.
TGCAGCGTCTCTCAGGGGGCGCGAGATGGCTACACCTTC	CSVSQGARDGYTF	TRBJ1-2	TRBV29-1	TRBD1	.
TGTGCCAGCAGTCCTCTTGTTTCCAGGGGGCAGTACTCTAATGAAAAACTGTTTTTT	CASSPLVSRGQYSNEKLFF	TRBJ1-4	TRBV28	TRBD1	.
TGTGCTAGCAGCGAGTCACCGGGACAGGGGTACATTCAGTACTTC	CASSESPGQGYIQYF	TRBJ2-4	TRBV7-7	TRBD1	.
TGTGCCAGCGGAGGTCAAGGCACAGATACGCAGTATTTT	CASGGQGTDTQYF	TRBJ2-3	TRBV7-2	.	.
TGCGCCAGCAGCCAGACCGGGACAGGGAGAGACGAGCAGTACTTC	CASSQTGTGRDEQYF	TRBJ2-7	TRBV4-1	TRBD1	few
TGTGCCAGCAGCTTCGCGGGACAGCCGATGAACACTGAAGCTTTCTTT	CASSFAGQPMNTEAFF	TRBJ1-1	TRBV5-4	TRBD1	once
TGTGCCAGCAGCTTGACAGGGATGATGAACACTGAAGCTTTCTTT	CASSLTGMMNTEAFF	TRBJ1-1	TRBV9	TRBD1	.
TGTGCCTGGAGTGCGTCAGGGGGCGTGCGTTCACCCCTCCACTTT	CAWSASGGVRSPLHF	TRBJ1-6	TRBV30	TRBD1	.
TGTGCCAGCAGCGTAGGGGGAGGGGAAGATTCACCCCTCCACTTT	CASSVGGGEDSPLHF	TRBJ1-6	TRBV9	.	.
TGCGCCAGCAGCTTGTACGGAACGCGGGATGAAAAACTGTTTTTT	CASSLYGTRDEKLFF	TRBJ1-4	TRBV5-1	.	.
TGTGCCAGCAGCTTATACTACAGGGAACTGGACTATGGCTACACCTTC	CASSLYYRELDYGYTF	TRBJ1-2	TRBV7-9	.	once
TGCAGCGTTGGCGAAGCGGGGGCTAATGAAAAACTGTTTTTT	CSVGEAGANEKLFF	TRBJ1-4	TRBV29-1	.	once
TGTGCCACCAGTGACAGTGGGCCCCTGTACACCGGGGAGCTGTTTTTT	CATSDSGPLYTGELFF	TRBJ2-2	TRBV24-1	.	.
TGTGCCAGCAGCCCCCGGGGGGATCTCACAGATACGCAGTATTTT	CASSPRGDLTDTQYF	TRBJ2-3	TRBV7-8	TRBD2	few
TGCAGTGCTAGGCAGGGAGGGGGAGCTTTCTTT	CSARQGGGAFF	TRBJ1-1	TRBV20-1	.	.
TGTGCCAGCAGCCTCGGGACTAGCGGGGGGAGCACAGATACGCAGTATTTT	CASSLGTSGGSTDTQYF	TRBJ2-3	TRBV7-6	TRBD2	.
TGTGCCAGCAGCTTCCGACAGTCTTCTATTAACTATGGCTACACCTTC	CASSFRQSSINYGYTF	TRBJ1-2	TRBV7-8	.	once
TGTGCCAGCAGCCCGACCCTAATGGACAGGGGTTACGGCTACACCTTC	CASSPTLMDRGYGYTF	TRBJ1-2	TRBV3-1/TRBV3-2	TRBD1	.
TGTGCCAGCAGTGAAGGTATTAGCGGAAACAATGAGCAGTTCTTC	CASSEGISGNNEQFF	TRBJ2-1	TRBV6-1	.	.
TGTGCCAGCAGTCCCGGGACAGGGATGGGAAACACCATATATTTT	CASSPGTGMGNTIYF	TRBJ1-3	TRBV27	TRBD1	.
TGTGCCAGCAGCCACAGGGCAACTAATGAAAAACTGTTTTTT	CASSHRATNEKLFF	TRBJ1-4	TRBV7-9	.	.
TGTGCCAGCAGCGTAGACGCGGGGAGAACCTACGAGCAGTACTTC	CASSVDAGRTYEQYF	TRBJ2-7	TRBV9	.	.
TGTGCCAGCAGCGCCGTTGGTGACTACACTGAAGCTTTCTTT	CASSAVGDYTEAFF	TRBJ1-1	TRBV5-6	.	.
TGTGCCAGCAGCTTGCAATGGGGACAGGGTGATTTGAACACTGAAGCTTTCTTT	CASSLQWGQGDLNTEAFF	TRBJ1-1	TRBV7-8	TRBD1	.
TGTGCCAGCAGCTTAGCGGGGAGCTACAATGAGCAGTTCTTC	CASSLAGSYNEQFF	TRBJ2-1	TRBV11-3	.	.
TGTGCCAGCAGCCGAGGGACAGGAACCTACGAGCAGTACTTC	CASSRGTGTYEQYF	TRBJ2-7	TRBV4-2	TRBD1	.
TGTGCCAGCAGCCCACAGGGCACTAATGAAAAACTGTTTTTT	CASSPQGTNEKLFF	TRBJ1-4	TRBV3-1/TRBV3-2	.	many
TGTGCCAGTAGTATGGGGGGAGGACAGCCCCAGCATTTT	CASSMGGGQPQHF	TRBJ1-5	TRBV19	.	.
TGTGCCAGAAGCCCCGTTCGGGGGTATAGCAATCAGCCCCAGCATTTT	CARSPVRGYSNQPQHF	TRBJ1-5	TRBV5-3	.	.
TGCGCCAGCAGCCCCCTCAGGGGGACTAACTATGGCTACACCTTC	CASSPLRGTNYGYTF	TRBJ1-2	TRBV5-1	TRBD1	.
TGTGCCAGCAGCCCGCACGGACAGGGGATCTACGAGCAGTACTTC	CASSPHGQGIYEQYF	TRBJ2-7	TRBV6-2/TRBV6-3	TRBD1	.
TGTGCCAGCTCCTCTGGACGGGGTTCTTCCTACGAGCAGTACTTC	CASSSGRGSSYEQYF	TRBJ2-7	TRBV18	.	.
TGTGCCAGCAGCTCCGGGACAAACACCGGGGAGCTGTTTTTT	CASSSGTNTGELFF	TRBJ2-2	TRBV6-5	.	.
TGTGCCTGGGCTCCGGGACAGGGGTCCTACGAGCAGTACTTC	CAWAPGQGSYEQYF	TRBJ2-7	TRBV30	TRBD1	once
TGTGCCAGCAGCCCTCAAGAGACAGGGGCCTATGGCTACACCTTC	CASSPQETGAYGYTF	TRBJ1-2	TRBV7-8	TRBD1	.
TGTGCCAGCAGTTCCCAGCGGCAGAACTATGGCTACACCTTC	CASSSQRQNYGYTF	TRBJ1-2	TRBV6-2/TRBV6-3	.	.
TGTGCCAGCAGCTCCTTTATGAGGCGGGATGGCTACACCTTC	CASSSFMRRDGYTF	TRBJ1-2	TRBV13	.	.
TGTGCCAGTAGTATTCCGGGGTATGAGCAGTTCTTC	CASSIPGYEQFF	TRBJ2-1	TRBV19	.	.
TGTGGTTCCCGCAGGTTTAACATTCAGTACTTC	CGSRRFNIQYF	TRBJ2-4	TRBV30	.	.
TGTGCCAGCAGCCAAGGGGGGGTGAATGAGCAGTTCTTC	CASSQGGVNEQFF	TRBJ2-1	TRBV3-1/TRBV3-2	.	few
TGTGCCAGCAGCCCCCTACTAGCGGGGTTATCCTACGAGCAGTACTTC	CASSPLLAGLSYEQYF	TRBJ2-7	TRBV5-6	TRBD2	.
TGCGCCAGCAGCCAAGATCCTAGCGGGGGCCGAAAAAACATTCAGTACTTC	CASSQDPSGGRKNIQYF	TRBJ2-4	TRBV4-3	TRBD2	.
TGTGCCAGCAGTTATCGAGAAGACTCGACCGATACGCAGTATTTT	CASSYREDSTDTQYF	TRBJ2-3	TRBV13	.	.
TGTGCCAGCTCACCCCTCAGAACGGGTAGGAACACTGAAGCTTTCTTT	CASSPLRTGRNTEAFF	TRBJ1-1	TRBV18	.	.
TGTGCCAGTAGTTCTCCCGGGGCTAGCGACAACAATGAGCAGTTCTTC	CASSSPGASDNNEQFF	TRBJ2-1	TRBV19	.	.
TGTGCCACCCGCCAAAGCGGGGAGAGCACAGATACGCAGTATTTT	CATRQSGESTDTQYF	TRBJ2-3	TRBV10-3	TRBD2	.
TGTGCCAGCTCACCACCTAACGGGGAGACCTACGAGCAGTACTTC	CASSPPNGETYEQYF	TRBJ2-7	TRBV18	.	.